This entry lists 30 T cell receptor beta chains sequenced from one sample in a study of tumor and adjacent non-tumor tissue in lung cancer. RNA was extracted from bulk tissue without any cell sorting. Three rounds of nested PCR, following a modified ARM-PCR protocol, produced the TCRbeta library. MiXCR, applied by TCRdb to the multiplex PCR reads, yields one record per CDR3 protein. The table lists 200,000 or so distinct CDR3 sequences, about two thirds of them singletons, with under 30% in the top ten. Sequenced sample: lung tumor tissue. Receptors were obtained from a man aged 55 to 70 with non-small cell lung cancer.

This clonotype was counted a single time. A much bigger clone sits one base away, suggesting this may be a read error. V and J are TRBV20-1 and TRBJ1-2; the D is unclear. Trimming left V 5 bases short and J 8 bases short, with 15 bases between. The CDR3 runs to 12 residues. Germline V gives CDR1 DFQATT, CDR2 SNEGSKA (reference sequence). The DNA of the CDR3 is TGCAGTGCTCTATTAGGGAGTCACGGCTACACCTTC. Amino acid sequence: CSALLGSHGYTF.

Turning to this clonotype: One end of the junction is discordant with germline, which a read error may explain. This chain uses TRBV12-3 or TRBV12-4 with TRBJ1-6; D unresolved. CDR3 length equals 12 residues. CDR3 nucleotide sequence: TGTACCAGCAACTCTGGGCTTTCACCCCTCCACTTC. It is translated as CTSNSGLSPLHF.

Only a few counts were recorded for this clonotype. The CDR3: CAWSRQGDQPQHF. In DNA, the CDR3 is TGTGCCTGGAGTAGACAGGGGGATCAGCCCCAGCATTTT. This chain uses TRBV30 with TRBJ1-5; 9 bases are shared with TRBD1. V shed 2 bases, J shed 5 bases, and the junction held 1 base outside the gene matches. Germline assignment: CDR1 GTSNPN and CDR2 SVGIG (reference sequence). The CDR3 has 13 residues.

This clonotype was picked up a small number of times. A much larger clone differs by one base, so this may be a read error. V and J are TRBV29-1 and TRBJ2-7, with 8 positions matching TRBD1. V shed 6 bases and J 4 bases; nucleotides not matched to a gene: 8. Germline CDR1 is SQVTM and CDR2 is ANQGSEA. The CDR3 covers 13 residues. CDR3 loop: CSVRGQGGYEQYF. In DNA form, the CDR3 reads TGCAGCGTGAGAGGACAGGGAGGTTACGAGCAGTACTTC.

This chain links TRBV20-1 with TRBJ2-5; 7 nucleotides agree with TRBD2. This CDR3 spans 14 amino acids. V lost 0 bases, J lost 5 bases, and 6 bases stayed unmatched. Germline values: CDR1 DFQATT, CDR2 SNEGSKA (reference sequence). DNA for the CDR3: TGCAGTGCTAGAGATACCCACGGGGGGGAGACCCAGTACTTC. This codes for CSARDTHGGETQYF.

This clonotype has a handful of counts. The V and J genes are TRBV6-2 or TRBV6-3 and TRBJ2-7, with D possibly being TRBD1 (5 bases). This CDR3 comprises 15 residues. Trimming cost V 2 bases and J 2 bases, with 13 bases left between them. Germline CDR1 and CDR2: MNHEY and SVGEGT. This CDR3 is CASSYPPRAAYEQYF. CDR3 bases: TGTGCCAGCAGTTACCCCCCCAGGGCGGCCTACGAGCAGTACTTC.

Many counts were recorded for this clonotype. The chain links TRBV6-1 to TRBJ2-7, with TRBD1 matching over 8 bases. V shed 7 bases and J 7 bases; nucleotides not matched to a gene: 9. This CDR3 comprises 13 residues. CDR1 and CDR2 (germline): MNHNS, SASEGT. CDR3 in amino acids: CASTLTGDREQYF. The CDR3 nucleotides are TGTGCCAGCACCCTGACAGGGGATCGGGAGCAGTACTTC.

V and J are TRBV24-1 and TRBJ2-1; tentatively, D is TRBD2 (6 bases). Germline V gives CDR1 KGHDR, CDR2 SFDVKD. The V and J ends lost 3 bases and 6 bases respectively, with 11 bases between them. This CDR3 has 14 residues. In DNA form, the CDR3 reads TGTGCCACCAGTGATCCCTGGAGGGGCAATGAGCAGTTCTTC. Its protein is CATSDPWRGNEQFF.

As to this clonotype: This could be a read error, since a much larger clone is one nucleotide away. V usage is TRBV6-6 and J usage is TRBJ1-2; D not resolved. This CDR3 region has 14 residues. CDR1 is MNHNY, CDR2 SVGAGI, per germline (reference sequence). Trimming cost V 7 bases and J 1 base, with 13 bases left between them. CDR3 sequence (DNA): TGTGCCAGCACCCGGGCAGATCTTAACTATGGCTACACCTTC. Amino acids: CASTRADLNYGYTF.

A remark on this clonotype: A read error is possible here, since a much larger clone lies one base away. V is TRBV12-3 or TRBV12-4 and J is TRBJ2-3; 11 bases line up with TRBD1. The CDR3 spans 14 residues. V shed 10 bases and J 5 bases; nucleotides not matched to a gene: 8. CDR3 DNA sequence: TGTGCCAACAGCGGGACAGGGGGTCTAGATACGCAGTATTTT. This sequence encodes CANSGTGGLDTQYF.

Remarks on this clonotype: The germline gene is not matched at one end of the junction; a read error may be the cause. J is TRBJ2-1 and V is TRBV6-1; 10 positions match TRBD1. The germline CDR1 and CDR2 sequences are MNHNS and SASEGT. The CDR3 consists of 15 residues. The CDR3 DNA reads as TGTACCAGCAGTCAGGGACAGGGGCCCTACAATGAGCAGTTCTTC. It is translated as CTSSQGQGPYNEQFF.

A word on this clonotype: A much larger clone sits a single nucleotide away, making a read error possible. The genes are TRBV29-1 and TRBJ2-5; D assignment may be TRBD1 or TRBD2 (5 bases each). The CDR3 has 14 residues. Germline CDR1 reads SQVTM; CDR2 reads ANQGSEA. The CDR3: CSVQGALRQETKYF. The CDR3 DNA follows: TGCAGCGTTCAGGGAGCGCTTCGGCAAGAGACCAAGTACTTC.

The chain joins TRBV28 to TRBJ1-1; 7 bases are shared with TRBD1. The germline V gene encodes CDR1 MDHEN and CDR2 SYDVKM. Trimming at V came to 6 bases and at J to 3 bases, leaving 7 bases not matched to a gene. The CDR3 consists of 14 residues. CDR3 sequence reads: CASRCTGEYTEAFF. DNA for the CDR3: TGTGCCAGCAGATGCACAGGGGAGTACACTGAAGCTTTCTTT.

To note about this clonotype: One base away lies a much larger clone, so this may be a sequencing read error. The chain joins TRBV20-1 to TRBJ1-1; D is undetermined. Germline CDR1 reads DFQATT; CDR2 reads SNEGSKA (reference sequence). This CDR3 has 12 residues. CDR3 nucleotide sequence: TGCAGTGCTAGAGTTTTGAACACTGAACCTTTCTTT. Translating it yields CSARVLNTEPFF.

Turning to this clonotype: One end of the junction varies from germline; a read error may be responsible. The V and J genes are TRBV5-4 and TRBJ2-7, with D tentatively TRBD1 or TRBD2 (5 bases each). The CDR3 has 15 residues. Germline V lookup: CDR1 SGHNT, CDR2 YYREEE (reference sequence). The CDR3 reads CTSSLGPGTSYEQYF. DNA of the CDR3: TGTACCAGCAGCTTGGGGCCGGGGACCTCCTACGAGCAGTACTTC.

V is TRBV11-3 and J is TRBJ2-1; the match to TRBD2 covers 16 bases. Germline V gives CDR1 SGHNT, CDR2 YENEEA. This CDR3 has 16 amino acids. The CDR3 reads CISSLVGTSGREKQFF. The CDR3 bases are TGTATCAGCAGCTTAGTTGGGACTAGCGGGAGGGAGAAACAGTTCTTC. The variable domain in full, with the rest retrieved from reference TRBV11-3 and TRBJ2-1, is EAGVVQSPRYKIIEKKQPVAFWCNPISGHNTLYWYLQNLGQGPELLIRYENEEAVDDSQLPKDRFSAERLKGVDSTLKIQPAELGDSAVYLCISSLVGTSGREKQFFGPGTRLTVL.

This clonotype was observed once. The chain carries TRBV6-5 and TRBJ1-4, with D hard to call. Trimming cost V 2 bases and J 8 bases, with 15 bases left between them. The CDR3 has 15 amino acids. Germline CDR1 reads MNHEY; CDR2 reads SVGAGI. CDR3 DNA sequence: TGTGCCAGCAGTTACCGGGCTCCAGGTGGGGAAAAACTGTTTTTT. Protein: CASSYRAPGGEKLFF.

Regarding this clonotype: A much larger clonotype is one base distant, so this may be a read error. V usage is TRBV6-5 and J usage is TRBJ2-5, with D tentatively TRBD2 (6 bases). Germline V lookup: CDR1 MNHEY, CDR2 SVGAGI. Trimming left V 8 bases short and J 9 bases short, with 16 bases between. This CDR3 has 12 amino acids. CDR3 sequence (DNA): TGTGCCAGCCGGGGGTCCCGTGAGTCCCAGTACTTC. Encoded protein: CASRGSRESQYF.

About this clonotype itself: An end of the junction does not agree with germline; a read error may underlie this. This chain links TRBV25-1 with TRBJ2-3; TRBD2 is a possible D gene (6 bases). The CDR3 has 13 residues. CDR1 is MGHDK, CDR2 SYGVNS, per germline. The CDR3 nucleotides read TGTACCAGCCGGGACGCGGGGTCAGATACGCAGTATTTT. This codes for CTSRDAGSDTQYF.

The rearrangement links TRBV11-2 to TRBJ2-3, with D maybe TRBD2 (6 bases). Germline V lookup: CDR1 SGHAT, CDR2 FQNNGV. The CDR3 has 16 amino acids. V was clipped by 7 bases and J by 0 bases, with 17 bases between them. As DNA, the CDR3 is TGTGCCAGCAAGGGTAGGGCGGGGCTCAGCACAGATACGCAGTATTTT. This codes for CASKGRAGLSTDTQYF.

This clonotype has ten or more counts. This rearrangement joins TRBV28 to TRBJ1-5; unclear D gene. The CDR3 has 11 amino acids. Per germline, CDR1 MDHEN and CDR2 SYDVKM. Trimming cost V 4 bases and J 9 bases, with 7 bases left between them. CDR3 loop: CASSSTRPQHF. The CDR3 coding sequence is TGTGCCAGCAGTTCCACGAGGCCCCAGCATTTT.

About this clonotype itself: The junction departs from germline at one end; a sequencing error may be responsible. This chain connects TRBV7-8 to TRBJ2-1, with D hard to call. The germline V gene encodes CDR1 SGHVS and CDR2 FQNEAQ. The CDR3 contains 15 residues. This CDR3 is CGSSLLFATQDEQFF. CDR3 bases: TGTGGCAGCAGCTTACTTTTTGCCACCCAGGATGAGCAGTTCTTC.

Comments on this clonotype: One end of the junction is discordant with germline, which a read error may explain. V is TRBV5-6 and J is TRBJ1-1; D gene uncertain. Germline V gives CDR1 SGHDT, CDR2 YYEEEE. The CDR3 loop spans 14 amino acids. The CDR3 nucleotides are TGTACCAGCAGCTTGGGCCAGTTGAACACTGAAGCTTTCTTT. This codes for CTSSLGQLNTEAFF.

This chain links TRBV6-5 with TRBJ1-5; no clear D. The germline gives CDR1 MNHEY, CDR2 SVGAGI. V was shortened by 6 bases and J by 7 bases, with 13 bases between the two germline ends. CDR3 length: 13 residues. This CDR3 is CASRGCQSQPQHF. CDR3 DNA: TGTGCCAGCAGAGGGTGTCAATCACAGCCCCAGCATTTT.

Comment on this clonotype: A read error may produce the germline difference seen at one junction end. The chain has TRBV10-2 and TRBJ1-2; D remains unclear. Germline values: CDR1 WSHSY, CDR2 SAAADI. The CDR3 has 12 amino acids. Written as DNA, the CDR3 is TGCACCAGCAGTGAGTCGGCCGGGGGCTACACCTTC. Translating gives CTSSESAGGYTF.

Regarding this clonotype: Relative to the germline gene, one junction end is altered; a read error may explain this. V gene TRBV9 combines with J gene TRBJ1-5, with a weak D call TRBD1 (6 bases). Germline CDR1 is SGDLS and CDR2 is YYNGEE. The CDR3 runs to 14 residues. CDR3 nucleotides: TGTGCCATCAGCGTAGGGGGTGACAATCAGCCCCAGCATTTT. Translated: CAISVGGDNQPQHF. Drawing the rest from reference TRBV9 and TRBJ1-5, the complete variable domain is DSGVTQTPKHLITATGQRVTLRCSPRSGDLSVYWYQQSLDQGLQFLIQYYNGEERAKGNILERFSAQQFPDLHSELNLSSLELGDSALYFCAISVGGDNQPQHFGDGTRLSIL.

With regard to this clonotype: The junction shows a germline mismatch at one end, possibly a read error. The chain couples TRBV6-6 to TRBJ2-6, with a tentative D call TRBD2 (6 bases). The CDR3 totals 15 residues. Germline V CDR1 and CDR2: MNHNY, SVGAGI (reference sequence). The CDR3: CASSYTSSGTNALTF. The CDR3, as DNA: TGTGCCAGCAGTTACACTAGCTCTGGGACCAACGCCCTGACTTTC.

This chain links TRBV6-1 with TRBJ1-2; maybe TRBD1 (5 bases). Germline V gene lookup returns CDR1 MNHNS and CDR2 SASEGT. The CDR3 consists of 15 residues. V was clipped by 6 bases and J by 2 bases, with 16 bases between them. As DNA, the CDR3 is TGTGCCAGCAGACAGACAGTGGTATCAAACTATGGCTACACCTTC. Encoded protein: CASRQTVVSNYGYTF.

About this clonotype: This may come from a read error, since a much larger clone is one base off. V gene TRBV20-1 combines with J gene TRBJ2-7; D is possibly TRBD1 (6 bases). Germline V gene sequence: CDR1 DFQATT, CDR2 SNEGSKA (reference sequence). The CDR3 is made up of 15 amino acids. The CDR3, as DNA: TGCAATGCTCTACCAGGGGCAGGAACCTCCTACGAGCAGTACTTC. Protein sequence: CNALPGAGTSYEQYF.

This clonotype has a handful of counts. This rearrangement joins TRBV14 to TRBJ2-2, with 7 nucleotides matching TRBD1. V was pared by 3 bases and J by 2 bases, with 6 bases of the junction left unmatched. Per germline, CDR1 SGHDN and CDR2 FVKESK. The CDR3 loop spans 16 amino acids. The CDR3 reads CASSQWDSHNTGELFF. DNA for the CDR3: TGTGCCAGCAGCCAGTGGGACAGCCACAACACCGGGGAGCTGTTTTTT.